Listed here are 28 T cell receptor beta chains from one sample, sequenced in a study of control samples from healthy donors and cancer patients. Using immunoSEQ multiplex PCR, the repertoire was profiled, and TCRdb retains in-frame clones only, with some absent. The sample has about 110,000 clones; 82% are singletons. Input material: blood. These receptors were collected from a man aged 18 to 29 in good health.

The rearrangement joins TRBV24-1 to TRBJ2-3, with 9 bases aligning to TRBD2. V lost 9 bases and J lost 0; bases outside the gene matches: 3. The CDR3 is 14 amino acids. Germline assignment: CDR1 KGHDR and CDR2 SFDVKD. CDR3 in amino acids: CATAGLASTDTQYF. Written as DNA, the CDR3 is TGTGCCACCGCCGGACTAGCGAGCACAGATACGCAGTATTTT.

The V gene is TRBV29-1, the J gene TRBJ2-7, with D hard to call. Germline-derived CDR1 and CDR2 are SQVTM and ANQGSEA. Trimming left V 4 bases short and J 0 bases short, with 10 bases between. This CDR3 contains 13 residues. The CDR3 DNA reads TGCAGCGTTGTGGAGTCAGACTCCTACGAGCAGTACTTC. Protein: CSVVESDSYEQYF.

This sequence joins TRBV19 and TRBJ2-7, with D tentatively TRBD1 (5 bases). The CDR3 has 12 residues. V was pared by 5 bases and J by 6 bases, with 11 bases between. Per germline, CDR1 LNHDA and CDR2 SQIVND (reference sequence). Here the CDR3 reads CASSAQGGEQYV. As DNA, the CDR3 is TGTGCCAGTAGTGCGCAGGGTGGCGAGCAGTACGTC.

This chain uses TRBV6-5 with TRBJ1-4, with a possible D match to TRBD1 (6 bases). Trimming left V 6 bases short and J 11 bases short, with 13 bases between. Germline CDR1 is MNHEY and CDR2 is SVGAGI. This CDR3 has 12 amino acids. The CDR3 spells CASRRGVDKLFF. CDR3 sequence (DNA): TGTGCCAGCAGGAGGGGGGTAGATAAACTGTTTTTT.

V usage is TRBV5-1 and J usage is TRBJ2-7, with D possibly TRBD1 on 6 matching bases. CDR1 is SGHRS and CDR2 is YFSETQ in the germline V gene. V lost 0 bases, J lost 1 base, and 14 bases lay in between. The CDR3 is made up of 16 amino acids. Here the CDR3 DNA reads TGCGCCAGCAGCTTGGTTGGGGGCGCGCCTTCCTACGAGCAGTACTTC. As protein: CASSLVGGAPSYEQYF.

This clone came up a few times. CDR3 nucleotide sequence: TGCGCCAGCAGCCAAGTCGGTGCAGGGATCTATGAGCAGTTCTTC. Its protein is CASSQVGAGIYEQFF. The gene calls are TRBV4-3 and TRBJ2-1; possible D gene TRBD1, 5 bases. V was clipped by 1 base and J by 8 bases, with 15 bases between them. Germline V gene data show CDR1 as LGHNA and CDR2 as YSLEER. CDR3 length equals 15 residues.

V is TRBV7-9 and J is TRBJ2-3; 14 positions match TRBD2. CDR1 SEHNR and CDR2 FQNEAQ come from the germline V gene (reference sequence). V dropped 5 bases and J dropped 7; count of bases not matched to a gene: 5. CDR3 size: 15 residues. The DNA of the CDR3 is TGTGCCAGCAGCGCGACTAGCGGGGGGGCCAATACGCAGTATTTT. It yields the protein CASSATSGGANTQYF.

The genes are TRBV5-5 and TRBJ2-5; 7 nucleotides match TRBD1. CDR1 and CDR2 (germline): SGHKS, YYEKEE (reference sequence). With V trimmed by 4 bases and J by 4 bases, 10 bases remained unmatched. The CDR3 spans 15 residues. CDR3 DNA: TGTGCCAGCAGCCAACACGGGACAGACCCAGAGACCCAGTACTTC. Translation gives CASSQHGTDPETQYF.

This CDR3 reads CATSRPPQGSTDTQYF. CDR3 DNA: TGTGCCACCAGCAGACCTCCACAGGGAAGCACAGATACGCAGTATTTT. This chain connects TRBV15 to TRBJ2-3; TRBD1 might be the D (6 bases). The CDR3 covers 16 residues. Trimming stripped 2 bases from V and 0 bases from J, with 12 bases between. The germline CDR1 and CDR2 sequences are LNHNV and YYDKDF (reference sequence).

The rearrangement joins TRBV12-3 or TRBV12-4 to TRBJ1-2; D gene ambiguous. CDR3 size: 12 residues. Trimming cost V 8 bases and J 4 bases, with 11 bases left between them. The CDR3 region is CASASGGYGYTF. The CDR3 nucleotides read TGTGCCAGCGCCTCGGGCGGCTATGGCTACACCTTC.

V and J are TRBV19 and TRBJ2-3; 7 bases are shared with TRBD1. CDR1 and CDR2 (germline): LNHDA, SQIVND (reference sequence). The CDR3 extends over 15 amino acids. V was clipped by 8 bases and J by 3 bases; unmatched bases: 11. As DNA, the CDR3 is TGTGCCAGTTCGATGAACAGGGGTGGGACAGATACGCAGTATTTT. Translated: CASSMNRGGTDTQYF.

This clone was detected once. The chain is built from TRBV6-5 and TRBJ2-3, with 8 positions matching TRBD2. Germline V CDR1 and CDR2: MNHEY, SVGAGI. The CDR3 extends over 15 amino acids. The V and J ends lost 2 bases and 7 bases, in that order; junction bases with no gene match: 8. CDR3 protein: CASSYGSGGPHTQYF. The CDR3 DNA sequence: TGTGCCAGCAGTTACGGGTCGGGGGGGCCTCATACGCAGTATTTT.

This sequence joins TRBV28 and TRBJ1-2; TRBD1 matches 10 bases. The CDR3 is 14 residues long. Germline loops: CDR1 MDHEN, CDR2 SYDVKM. V trimming: 2 bases; J trimming: 6 bases; junction bases outside the gene matches: 3. The CDR3 DNA reads TGTGCCAGCAGTTTAAGACAGGGGGCGCATGGCTACACCTTC. Amino acid sequence: CASSLRQGAHGYTF.

The CDR3 loop is CASTPGQYLSDTQYF. As DNA, the CDR3 is TGTGCCAGTACTCCGGGACAGTACTTATCAGATACGCAGTATTTT. This rearrangement joins TRBV19 to TRBJ2-3; 7 bases align to TRBD1. Germline V gives CDR1 LNHDA, CDR2 SQIVND (reference sequence). J was trimmed by 4 bases and V by 7 bases; bases with no gene match: 11. This CDR3 contains 15 residues.

A few counts support this clone. The chain recombines TRBV6-5 with TRBJ1-1; possible D gene TRBD1, 5 bases. V was trimmed by 6 bases and J by 6 bases, leaving 14 bases between them. This CDR3 has 13 amino acids. From germline, CDR1 is MNHEY and CDR2 SVGAGI. The CDR3 sequence is CASSIAGGAEAFF. The CDR3 DNA reads as TGTGCCAGCAGCATAGCGGGGGGGGCTGAAGCTTTCTTT.

The chain is built from TRBV5-1 and TRBJ2-5; D remains unclear. V was pared by 2 bases and J by 5 bases, with 10 bases between. The CDR3 loop spans 13 amino acids. Germline V gene sequence: CDR1 SGHRS, CDR2 YFSETQ. CDR3 in amino acids: CASSLQGLETQYF. The CDR3, as DNA: TGCGCCAGCAGCTTACAAGGTTTGGAGACCCAGTACTTC.

This clone was seen just once. The chain has TRBV7-2 and TRBJ1-2; no definite D call. The CDR3 length is 13 residues. The germline V and J ends were trimmed by 5 bases and 2 bases, with 9 bases remaining between them. The germline V gene has CDR1 SGHTA and CDR2 FQGNSA. The CDR3 region has the DNA TGTGCCAGCAGCAGAGACGGAAACTATGGCTACACCTTC. Protein product: CASSRDGNYGYTF.

The rearrangement joins TRBV28 to TRBJ1-6; tentative D call: TRBD1 (5 bases). The CDR3 is 15 residues long. V lost 8 bases and J 7 bases, leaving 18 bases between the germline ends. Germline values: CDR1 MDHEN, CDR2 SYDVKM. The CDR3 region has the DNA TGTGCCAGCGGGGGTGGCTGGGGGAGCAATTCACCCCTCCACTTT. It translates to CASGGGWGSNSPLHF.

The chain links TRBV6-5 to TRBJ2-5; 14 nucleotides agree with TRBD2. The CDR3 extends over 16 amino acids. CDR1 and CDR2 from the germline V gene are MNHEY and SVGAGI. V gave up 4 bases and J gave up 4 bases; unmatched junction bases: 5. This chain's CDR3 is CASSSRTSGGRETQYF. As DNA, the CDR3 is TGTGCCAGCAGTTCTCGGACTAGCGGGGGGAGAGAGACCCAGTACTTC.

The chain links TRBV6-6 to TRBJ1-2, with 10 bases lining up with TRBD1. This CDR3 has 14 residues. With 2 bases clipped from V and 8 bases from J, the junction kept 5 bases outside the gene matches. Per germline, CDR1 MNHNY and CDR2 SVGAGI (reference sequence). The CDR3 sequence: CASSYVGQGYGYTF. The CDR3 nucleotides are TGTGCCAGCAGTTACGTGGGACAGGGGTACGGCTACACCTTC.

This clone has more than one count but fewer than ten. This chain joins TRBV19 and TRBJ2-1; tentative D call: TRBD1 (6 bases). V lost 8 bases to trimming and J lost 7 bases, with 18 bases between them. The CDR3 contains 14 residues. CDR1 and CDR2 from the germline V gene are LNHDA and SQIVND (reference sequence). The chain's CDR3 is CASQKYRVGNEQFF. CDR3 DNA: TGTGCCAGTCAGAAATACAGGGTCGGAAATGAGCAGTTCTTC.

This chain joins TRBV19 and TRBJ2-3; 7 nucleotides agree with TRBD2. Unmatched junction bases numbered 8, after V lost 5 bases and J lost 0 bases. This CDR3 comprises 16 residues. Germline V gives CDR1 LNHDA, CDR2 SQIVND (reference sequence). Here the CDR3 reads CASSSLLAGSTDTQYF. The CDR3 nucleotides read TGTGCCAGTAGTTCCCTTTTAGCGGGCAGCACAGATACGCAGTATTTT.

The V call is TRBV4-3, the J call TRBJ2-2, with D possibly TRBD1 on 6 matching bases. The germline CDR1 and CDR2 sequences are LGHNA and YSLEER. Deletions cut 4 bases from V and 0 bases from J, with 15 bases between. The CDR3 loop spans 17 amino acids. The CDR3 is CASSPATGRTNTGELFF. DNA of the CDR3: TGCGCCAGCAGCCCCGCCACAGGGCGAACGAACACCGGGGAGCTGTTTTTT.

The chain combines TRBV4-3 with TRBJ1-4; the D gene is possibly TRBD1 (5 bases). The germline gives CDR1 LGHNA, CDR2 YSLEER. V dropped 0 bases and J dropped 11 bases, with 16 bases sitting between them. The CDR3 consists of 15 residues. CDR3: CASSQDGARQNKLFF. As DNA, the CDR3 is TGCGCCAGCAGCCAAGATGGGGCCAGACAGAACAAACTGTTTTTT.

This clone was detected a few times. The chain couples TRBV2 to TRBJ2-1; 7 bases agree with TRBD1. The J segment lost 6 bases and the V segment lost 6 bases, leaving 11 bases of the junction unmatched. Per germline, CDR1 SNHLY and CDR2 FYNNEI. This CDR3 comprises 15 residues. The CDR3 sequence is CASRDPPGTVNEQFF. The CDR3 DNA reads as TGTGCCAGCAGAGATCCACCCGGGACAGTCAATGAGCAGTTCTTC. The whole variable domain, filled in from reference TRBV2 and TRBJ2-1, reads EPEVTQTPSHQVTQMGQEVILRCVPISNHLYFYWYRQILGQKVEFLVSFYNNEISEKSEIFDDQFSVERPDGSNFTLKIRSTKLEDSAMYFCASRDPPGTVNEQFFGPGTRLTVL.

The V call is TRBV3-1 (or the pseudogene TRBV3-2), the J call TRBJ2-1; D is ambiguous. The V and J ends lost 1 base and 8 bases respectively, with 12 bases between them. The germline gives CDR1 LGHDT, CDR2 YNNKEL (reference sequence). This CDR3 region has 14 residues. The CDR3 here is CASSQGELRYEQFF. The CDR3 region has the DNA TGTGCCAGCAGCCAAGGAGAACTAAGGTATGAGCAGTTCTTC.

This clone was seen just once. CDR3 region: CAISESRDGRYSNQPQHF. Written as DNA, the CDR3 is TGTGCCATCAGTGAGTCGAGGGACGGACGATATAGCAATCAGCCCCAGCATTTT. The rearrangement joins TRBV10-3 to TRBJ1-5, with TRBD1 as a possible D gene (5 bases). CDR3 length equals 18 residues. Looked up from germline, CDR1 is ENHRY and CDR2 is SYGVKD. Trimming stripped 0 bases from V and 0 bases from J, with 15 bases between.

This clone was detected only once. CDR3 in amino acids: CASSPSQGTTYGYTF. The CDR3 region has the DNA TGTGCCAGCAGCCCGAGCCAGGGGACTACCTATGGCTACACCTTC. The V call is TRBV4-2, the J call TRBJ1-2; perhaps TRBD1 as D (6 bases). Germline-derived CDR1 and CDR2 are LGHNA and YNFKEQ. The CDR3 runs to 15 residues. V was clipped by 4 bases and J by 4 bases, with 16 bases between them.